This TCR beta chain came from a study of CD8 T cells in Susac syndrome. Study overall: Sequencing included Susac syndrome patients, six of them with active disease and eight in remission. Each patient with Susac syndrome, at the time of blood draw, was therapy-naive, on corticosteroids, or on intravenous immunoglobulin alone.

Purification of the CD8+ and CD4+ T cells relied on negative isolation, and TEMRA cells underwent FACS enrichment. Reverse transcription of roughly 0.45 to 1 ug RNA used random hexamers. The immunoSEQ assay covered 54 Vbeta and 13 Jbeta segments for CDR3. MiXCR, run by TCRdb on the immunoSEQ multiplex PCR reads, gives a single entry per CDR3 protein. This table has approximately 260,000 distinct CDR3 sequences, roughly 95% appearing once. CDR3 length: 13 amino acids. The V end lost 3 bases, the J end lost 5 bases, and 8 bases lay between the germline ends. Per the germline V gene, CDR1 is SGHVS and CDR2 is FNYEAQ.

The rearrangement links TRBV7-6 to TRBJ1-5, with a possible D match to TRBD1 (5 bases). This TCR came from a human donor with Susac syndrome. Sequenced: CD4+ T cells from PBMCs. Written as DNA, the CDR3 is TGTGCCAGCAGCTTGGACAAATATCAGCCCCAGCATTTT. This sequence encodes CASSLDKYQPQHF.